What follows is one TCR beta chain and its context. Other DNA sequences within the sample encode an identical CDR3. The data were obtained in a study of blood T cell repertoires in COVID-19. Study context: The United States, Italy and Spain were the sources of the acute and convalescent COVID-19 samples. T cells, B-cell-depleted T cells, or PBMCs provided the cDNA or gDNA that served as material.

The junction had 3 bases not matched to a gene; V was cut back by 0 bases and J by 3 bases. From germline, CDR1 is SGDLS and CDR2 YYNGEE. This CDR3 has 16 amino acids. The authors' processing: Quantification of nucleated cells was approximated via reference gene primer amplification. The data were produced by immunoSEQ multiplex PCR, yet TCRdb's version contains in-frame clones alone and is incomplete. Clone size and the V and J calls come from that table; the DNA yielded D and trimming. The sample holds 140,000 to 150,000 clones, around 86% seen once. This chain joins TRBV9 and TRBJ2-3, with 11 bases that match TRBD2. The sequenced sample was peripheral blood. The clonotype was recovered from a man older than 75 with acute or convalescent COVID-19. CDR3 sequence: CASSVAPSGGTDTQYF. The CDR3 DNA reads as TGTGCCAGCAGCGTAGCCCCTAGCGGGGGGACAGATACGCAGTATTTT. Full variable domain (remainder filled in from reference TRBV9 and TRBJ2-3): DSGVTQTPKHLITATGQRVTLRCSPRSGDLSVYWYQQSLDQGLQFLIQYYNGEERAKGNILERFSAQQFPDLHSELNLSSLELGDSALYFCASSVAPSGGTDTQYFGPGTRLTVL.